The rows below give T cell receptor beta chains drawn from one sample of a study of OX40 agonist ivuxolimab in advanced cancers. Method: immunoSEQ multiplex PCR; TCRdb's copy keeps in-frame clones and lacks some. Among just over 90,000 clones listed, 94% were seen once. The specimen comprised CD4+ or CD8+ T cells sorted from blood, sampled in a trial of the OX40 agonist ivuxolimab. Receptor source: an adult with an advanced solid tumor such as melanoma, head and neck, liver or kidney cancer. The CDR3 runs from the conserved cysteine through the conserved F or W. The D gene is left open where the match is weak.

TRBD1,TRBJ2-7,TRBV19,CASTPGTGDFYEQYF
.,TRBJ2-2,TRBV11-2,CASSLDPRAGELFF
.,TRBJ2-7,TRBV6-5,CASSYKSGARAYEQYF
.,TRBJ1-5,TRBV9,CASSVGYSNQPQHF
TRBD2,TRBJ2-5,TRBV7-8,CASTLASGGARPLLETQYF
TRBD1,TRBJ1-1,TRBV4-1,CASSLGQGTEAFF
.,TRBJ1-5,TRBV5-6,CASSSGPNQPQHF
.,TRBJ2-6,TRBV19,CASSPEGRVGANVLTF
TRBD2,TRBJ2-3,TRBV6-5,CASSSVAGGPLDTQYF
.,TRBJ2-5,TRBV27,CASSSAETQYF
TRBD1,TRBJ2-7,TRBV4-3,CASSQDDRTGDYEQYF
TRBD2,TRBJ2-3,TRBV7-6,CASSSDSGSTDTQYF
.,TRBJ2-7,TRBV2,CASSEGEQYF
.,TRBJ2-5,TRBV11-2,CASSLVARPETQYF
.,TRBJ2-2,TRBV12-5,CASGFTQGTGELFF
.,TRBJ1-1,TRBV5-5,CASSWRTFTEAFF
.,TRBJ1-1,TRBV6-5,CASSYSTGGEAFF
TRBD2,TRBJ2-3,TRBV2,CASSGTSGTDTQYF
.,TRBJ1-5,TRBV2,CASSEGPPRLSQPQHF
TRBD1,TRBJ2-7,TRBV7-9,CASSLQDRGNEQYF
.,TRBJ2-1,TRBV5-1,CASSLNRGGSYNEQFF
.,TRBJ1-1,TRBV25-1,CASSEYGGVDTEAFF
.,TRBJ1-2,TRBV21-1,CASALARQVNYGYTF
TRBD1,TRBJ1-1,TRBV28,CASSLTGGASTEAFF
.,TRBJ2-5,TRBV27,CASSLDTLGETQYF
.,TRBJ2-7,TRBV2,CASSEIRLKDEQYF
.,TRBJ1-4,TRBV9,CASSVGGREGEKLFF
TRBD2,TRBJ2-7,TRBV27,CATFGTSGSSYEQYF
.,TRBJ1-5,TRBV7-9,CASSSGAQPQHF
TRBD1,TRBJ1-1,TRBV5-5,CASSLFWDRGYYTEAFF
TRBD1,TRBJ2-7,TRBV27,CASRTGVNYEQYF
.,TRBJ2-7,TRBV4-1,CASSQGGRLDEQYF
.,TRBJ1-5,TRBV27,CASSPRGGAPYSNQPQHF
.,TRBJ2-4,TRBV2,CASSETRRDIQYF
.,TRBJ1-2,TRBV19,CASKTVNYGYTF
TRBD2,TRBJ2-5,TRBV6-6,CASSYSGGRAMETQYF
.,TRBJ1-2,TRBV19,CASRPGTVPNYGYTF
.,TRBJ2-5,TRBV21-1,CANNQKKGRRLSQETQYF
TRBD2,TRBJ2-7,TRBV9,CASSPWSGTSYEQYF
.,TRBJ1-6,TRBV15,CATSTDGQGSPLHF
TRBD1,TRBJ2-4,TRBV6-1,CASSERDLDYRTGGADIQYF
.,TRBJ1-1,TRBV5-1,CASSAVGDAEAFF
.,TRBJ1-6,TRBV25-1,CASSERGTFNSPLHF
.,TRBJ1-2,TRBV6-1,CASSEDHQGYTF
TRBD1,TRBJ1-6,TRBV6-1,CASSERAGGGNSPLHF
.,TRBJ1-4,TRBV6-5,CASRLGGGEKLFF
TRBD1,TRBJ2-4,TRBV13,CASSPDRGNIQYF
TRBD1,TRBJ1-6,TRBV4-3,CASSPNRGGNSPLHF
TRBD2,TRBJ2-3,TRBV19,CASSIGWTSGTDTDTQYF
TRBD2,TRBJ2-3,TRBV27,CASSPLERGPHNTDTQYF
.,TRBJ1-1,TRBV6-5,CASSYSARGTEAFF
.,TRBJ2-5,TRBV11-2,CASSRTVQETQYF
.,TRBJ1-2,TRBV11-2,CASSQRPGGVGYTF
.,TRBJ2-2,TRBV5-1,CASSHQGIGAGFSGELFF
TRBD1,TRBJ2-7,TRBV6-5,CASRGARGSYEQYF
TRBD2,TRBJ2-7,TRBV5-1,CASSSVAGGTYEQYF
.,TRBJ2-1,TRBV25-1,CASSGVPRSGPYNEQFF
.,TRBJ2-7,TRBV6-5,CASKGGPAYEQYF
.,TRBJ1-2,TRBV2,CASYFSGSSSIFYTF